Sequencing of this T cell receptor (beta chain) was carried out in a study of regulatory T cells in long-lasting Graves disease (dated by TCRdb to about 2021). In terms of the full investigation: In the newly diagnosed Graves' disease group, patients had been taking antithyroid drugs for less than 3 months. The study was conducted in China and was registered as a clinical trial. TCR sequencing covered 13 persistent and roughly 20 newly diagnosed Graves' disease patients, 33 samples in total. Peripheral blood TCR sequencing and RNA sequencing compared persistent Graves' disease patients with newly diagnosed Graves' disease patients. Study-wide findings and limitations: The authors noted that the small sample size was a limitation that may lower accuracy. A larger number of public clonotypes was shared among persistent patients (about 2,700) than among newly diagnosed patients (approximately 1,000). Peripheral blood alone was examined, since thyroid tissue, which constituted the primary lesion, could not be accessed. Only the TCR beta chain was sequenced and analyzed. Compared with newly diagnosed patients, patients with persistent Graves' disease had lower TCR Shannon entropy and fewer highly expanded clones, which suggests clonal expansion. Persistent disease showed preferential use of TRBV28, TRBJ1-2 and TRBJ2-5, whereas newly diagnosed disease favored TRBV20-1 and TRBJ2-1.

What this sample's time point label stands for: newly diagnosed GD, antithyroid drugs for less than 3 months. For both TCR sequencing and RNA sequencing, RNA was extracted from PBMCs using TRIzol. Graves' disease was diagnosed according to American Thyroid Association guidelines. The patients came from an endocrinology department in Xi'an, China. Each patient gave about 9.1 milliliters of peripheral blood, collected in an EDTA anticoagulant tube. Ficoll Paque Plus density gradient separation was used to isolate PBMCs, and no further T cell sorting was done. RNA quality was checked with an Agilent 2100 Bioanalyzer and agarose gel, and concentration with a NanoDrop 2000. Library preparation employed multiplex PCR. The sequencer was an Illumina HiSeq 4000. TCR beta libraries were built with iRepertoire HTBI primers and Arm-PCR amplification of CDR3 regions. PCR products were gel purified before sequencing. The original methods were these. Gene usage analysis of CDR3 amino acid clonotypes relied on the roughly 58 TRBV and 14 TRBJ segments identified across samples. COPE and FqMerger were used to merge filtered high-quality paired reads into contigs. BLAST was used to align contigs to IMGT TRBV, TRBD and TRBJ reference genes, and CDR3 was defined according to IMGT. Any clonotype with a frequency above 0.1% was classified as a highly expanded clone. Shannon entropy was used to measure repertoire diversity, and the Gini coefficient was used to measure V-J evenness. Clonotypes shared by more than one individual were considered public. In TCRdb, the public reads were trimmed at Q25 with fastp and aligned with MiXCR, with productive beta chains retained. Every distinct CDR3 protein forms one entry, paired with its most common genes and DNA. TCRdb assigned the V and J calls; the authors' analysis was not used. The sample includes fewer than 500,000 distinct CDR3 sequences, with roughly 16% observed a single time. The ten largest make up 9% to 15% of the sample.

For CDR1 and CDR2, the germline V gene lists MNHNS and SASEGT. V has 6 bases trimmed and J has 4 bases trimmed; junction bases matching no gene number 11. The CDR3 covers 15 residues, taking in both the cysteine and the phenylalanine. Solely the CDR3 DNA is kept, with 45 bases framed from the first base. This clonotype was found many times. It has no known antigen specificity. No base qualities exist here, and no much larger clone lies one base off it. These sequences were also reported in another study, on T cells in Graves' hyperthyroidism and ophthalmopathy. Per the second study: Stable Graves' hyperthyroidism was defined as no progression to ophthalmopathy during 18 months of follow-up. Hyperthyroidism patients were newly diagnosed, with disease duration under 2 months, and aged 18 to 65 years. Any patient with an uncontrolled infection, another autoimmune disease, pregnancy or lactation was excluded. Clinical symptoms, serum thyroxine and TRAb, thyroid ultrasound, and orbital computed tomography formed the basis for the diagnoses. The TCR CDR3 was subjected to a first round of RT-PCR using the HTBI primer set and the Qiagen OneStep RT-PCR kit. Most expanded thyroid clonotypes (frequency above 0.001) were also found in blood, which suggests that blood repertoires may mirror thyroid immune responses. A 13 V-J signature model separated ophthalmopathy from stable hyperthyroidism, with just over 85% sensitivity and roughly 84% specificity in cross-validation and 80%/75% in testing. In validation, the model predicted progression to ophthalmopathy with just under 71% sensitivity and less than 80% specificity, a median of 6.5 months before onset. A discovery cohort of around 98 patients, roughly 40 with Graves' ophthalmopathy and 55 to 65 with stable Graves' hyperthyroidism, was used to find distinguishing TCR V-J signatures. Prospective prediction of ophthalmopathy was tested in an independent validation cohort of 18 hyperthyroidism patients and 15 to 17 patients who later progressed to ophthalmopathy. For training and testing, the 95 to 100 patients in the discovery cohort were randomly divided in a 7:3 ratio. The study also compared thyroid tissue and blood T-cell repertoires from more than five Graves' hyperthyroidism patients. After sampling, hyperthyroidism patients received methimazole starting at 30 mg daily, and ophthalmopathy patients received high-dose intravenous methylprednisolone. A second multiplex PCR round built the libraries, followed by size selection and purification. Sequencing of the libraries was done on an Illumina HiSeq2000 using paired-end 100 bp reads. SOAPnuke was used to process the raw data, with reads discarded if the reads contained adapters or uncalled bases, had a mean Phred below 15, or lacked an exact constant-primer or identifier match. High-quality paired reads were merged with COPE v1.2.5, and unique nucleotide sequences were defined as clonotypes. Clonotypes were aligned to IMGT TRBV, TRBD and TRBJ reference segments using MiTCR v1.1. The analysis was restricted to V-J combinations with a frequency above 0.0001, which together covered 98% to 99.2% of the repertoires. The TCS score was defined as the ratio of F50 (clonal expansion) to E x V (chaos), calculated using BLOSUM62-based TCRdist between CDR3 peptides within each V-J. Welch's t-statistics and random forest reduced some 510 V-J features to 10 to 15, which were used in a naive Bayes classifier (R e1071). Sample size was not statistically predetermined, and investigators were not blinded to group allocation. According to the paper, TCR Vbeta CDR3 sequencing was carried out on 135 peripheral blood samples, which came from 40 to 45 ophthalmopathy, around 74 hyperthyroidism and some 17 progressor patients.

Source: peripheral blood mononuclear cells (PBMCs), taken at new diagnosis, from a patient treated with antithyroid drugs. This receptor was taken from a man aged 35 to 55 with Graves disease. Donor details come from another sample of the same person, matched by shared clones. This chain joins TRBV6-1 to TRBJ2-5; TRBD1 agrees with 7 junctional bases. The CDR3 reads as follows: CASSFQRGLGETQYF. The DNA reads TGTGCCAGCAGCTTTCAAAGGGGGCTGGGAGAGACCCAGTACTTC.